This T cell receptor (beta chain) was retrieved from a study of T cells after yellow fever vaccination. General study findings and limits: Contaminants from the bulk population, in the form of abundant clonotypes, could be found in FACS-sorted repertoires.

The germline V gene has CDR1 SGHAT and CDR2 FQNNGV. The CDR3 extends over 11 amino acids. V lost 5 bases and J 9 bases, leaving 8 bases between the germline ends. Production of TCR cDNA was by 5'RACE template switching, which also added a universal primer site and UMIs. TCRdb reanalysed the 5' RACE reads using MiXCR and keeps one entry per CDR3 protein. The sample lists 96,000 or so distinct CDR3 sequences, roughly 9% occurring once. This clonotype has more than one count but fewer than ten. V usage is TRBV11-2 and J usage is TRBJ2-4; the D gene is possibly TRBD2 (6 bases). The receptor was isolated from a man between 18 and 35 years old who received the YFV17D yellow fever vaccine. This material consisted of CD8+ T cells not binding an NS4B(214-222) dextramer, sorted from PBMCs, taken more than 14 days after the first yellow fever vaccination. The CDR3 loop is CASSPGGIQYF. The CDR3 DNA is TGTGCCAGCAGCCCCGGGGGCATTCAGTACTTC.